This TCR beta chain is from a study of regulatory T cells in long-lasting Graves disease (dated by TCRdb to the early 2020s). Concerning the study at large: To count as having persistent Graves' disease, a patient had to have received antithyroid drug treatment for over 5 years with TSH receptor autoantibodies remaining persistently positive. The study took place in China and was registered as a clinical trial. In the clinical cohort, patients with persistent Graves' disease had used antithyroid drugs for an average of about 10.3 years. Patients with persistent Graves' disease were compared with patients with newly diagnosed Graves' disease using TCR sequencing and RNA sequencing of peripheral blood. A total of 33 samples underwent TCR sequencing, from roughly 13 patients with persistent Graves' disease and 20 or so patients with newly diagnosed Graves' disease. Paper-wide results and their limitations: The study examined only peripheral blood because the primary lesion, thyroid tissue, could not be accessed. Sequencing and analysis were limited to the TCR beta chain. Persistent patients shared more public clonotypes among themselves (around 2,800) than newly diagnosed patients did (approximately 970). Preferential use of TRBV28, TRBJ1-2 and TRBJ2-5 was observed in persistent disease, whereas TRBV20-1 and TRBJ2-1 were favored in newly diagnosed disease. The authors acknowledged the small sample size as a limitation that may reduce accuracy. Persistent Graves' disease patients showed lower TCR Shannon entropy and fewer highly expanded clones than newly diagnosed patients, suggesting clonal expansion.

The table lists this clonotype with a few counts. Its antigen specificity is not known. No qualities accompany the bases; no much larger clone lies one base away. To prepare the library, multiplex PCR was applied. TCRdb names Illumina HiSeq 4000 as the instrument used. TCR beta libraries were built with iRepertoire HTBI primers and Arm-PCR amplification of CDR3 regions. Before sequencing, the PCR products went through gel purification. For the original study's pipeline: Gene usage analysis of CDR3 amino acid clonotypes relied on the roughly 58 TRBV and 13 to 15 TRBJ segments identified across samples. COPE and FqMerger were used to merge the filtered high-quality paired reads into contigs. BLAST was used to align contigs to the IMGT TRBV, TRBD and TRBJ reference genes, and CDR3 was defined following IMGT. Clonotypes above 0.1% frequency were classified as highly expanded clones. Shannon entropy was used to measure repertoire diversity, and the Gini coefficient was used to measure V-J evenness. Clonotypes shared by more than one individual were considered public. TCRdb trimmed public reads at Q25 via fastp, called clones via MiXCR and kept in-frame beta chains. Every CDR3 protein is listed once, alongside the most common genes and DNA of its rows. TCRdb, not the authors, supplied the V and J calls. This sample has around 400,000 distinct CDR3 sequences in its table, and about 25% of those were observed once. The ten largest clones capture about a quarter of the sample.

According to the study, the label for this sample's time point signals: persistent/refractory GD, antithyroid drugs over 5 years with positive TRAb. For both TCR sequencing and RNA sequencing, RNA was extracted from PBMCs using TRIzol. Graves' disease was diagnosed according to American Thyroid Association guidelines. Patients for the study were recruited at an endocrinology department in Xi'an, China. Each patient gave about 8.1 milliliters of peripheral blood, collected in an EDTA anticoagulant tube. Ficoll Paque Plus density gradient separation was used to isolate PBMCs, and no additional T cell sorting was done. An Agilent 2100 Bioanalyzer and agarose gel were used to assess RNA quality, and a NanoDrop 2000 was used to measure RNA concentration. Counted from cysteine to phenylalanine, this CDR3 has 12 amino acids. Just the 36-base CDR3 DNA is kept, in frame starting at base 1. The germline V gene supplies CDR1 SQVTM and CDR2 ANQGSEA. V loses 7 bases of germline sequence and J loses 1 base, and the interval between the two ends is 11 bases.

This clonotype was sampled from a female donor with Graves disease. Sample: peripheral blood mononuclear cells (PBMCs), taken when the disease was refractory, from a patient treated with antithyroid drugs. Rearrangement joined TRBV29-1 to TRBJ2-7, and the D gene may be TRBD1, 7 bases matching. Here the CDR3 is given as CSAAGGSYEQYF. In nucleotides, the sequence is TGCAGCGCCGCAGGGGGGTCCTACGAGCAGTACTTC.